This is a list of T cell receptor beta chains from one sample in a study of blood T cell repertoires in COVID-19. The assay was immunoSEQ multiplex PCR, and TCRdb's table has in-frame clones only and misses some. The table includes 100,000 or so clones, just over 90% detected once. Material: peripheral blood. These receptors originate from a man aged 55 to 70 with acute or convalescent COVID-19. Each CDR3 is given with its conserved first and last residue. Each record gives: V gene, clone size, J gene, D gene, CDR3 protein, CDR3 DNA. The D gene is left open where the match is weak. A clone size is listed for some rows: how often the clone was seen (once, few, many), or a class if it is expanded.

TRBV7-2	-	TRBJ2-1	-	CASSFWRNEQFF	TGTGCCAGCAGCTTCTGGCGGAATGAGCAGTTCTTC
TRBV19	-	TRBJ2-2	TRBD2	CASRGLGEYTGELFF	TGTGCCAGTAGAGGACTAGGGGAGTACACCGGGGAGCTGTTTTTT
TRBV19	-	TRBJ1-2	TRBD1	CASRHGTGTYGYTF	TGTGCCAGTAGGCACGGGACAGGGACCTATGGCTACACCTTC
TRBV18	-	TRBJ1-2	TRBD1	CASSPPGQGGYTF	TGTGCCAGCTCACCCCCGGGACAGGGCGGCTACACCTTC
TRBV19	-	TRBJ1-1	-	CASQGVTGTEAFF	TGTGCCTCCCAAGGAGTCACAGGCACTGAAGCTTTCTTT
TRBV28	-	TRBJ1-2	-	CASTWIDGSLYGYTF	TGTGCCAGCACCTGGATCGACGGGTCTCTCTATGGCTACACCTTC
TRBV7-2	-	TRBJ1-5	-	CASSITGTLDQPQHF	TGTGCCAGCAGCATCACCGGGACACTAGATCAGCCCCAGCATTTT
TRBV9	-	TRBJ1-2	TRBD1	CASSDLRGLNYGYTF	TGTGCCAGCTCGGACCTGAGGGGGCTGAACTATGGCTACACCTTC
TRBV10-3	-	TRBJ1-3	TRBD1	CALRPTGAGNTIYF	TGTGCCCTCCGCCCGACAGGGGCTGGAAACACCATATATTTT
TRBV18	-	TRBJ1-3	-	CASSALLGQSGNTIYF	TGTGCCAGCTCAGCCCTGCTCGGACAGTCTGGAAACACCATATATTTT
TRBV24-1	-	TRBJ2-1	TRBD1	CATAGQGFDEQFF	TGTGCCACCGCGGGACAGGGGTTCGATGAGCAGTTCTTC
TRBV9	-	TRBJ1-2	-	CASSPTLQGNYGYTF	TGTGCCAGCAGCCCCACCCTGCAGGGGAACTATGGCTACACCTTC
TRBV3-1/TRBV3-2	-	TRBJ1-1	-	CASSQAGNTEAFF	TGTGCCAGCAGCCAAGCAGGAAACACTGAAGCTTTCTTT
TRBV11-3	-	TRBJ2-5	-	CASSLMAGFQETQYF	TGTGCCAGCAGCTTAATGGCGGGGTTCCAAGAGACCCAGTACTTC
TRBV16	-	TRBJ1-1	-	CASSPVGEGGTEAFF	TGTGCCAGCAGCCCCGTCGGGGAGGGGGGCACTGAAGCTTTCTTT
TRBV5-1	-	TRBJ2-1	TRBD2	CASSLESSGTYNEQFF	TGCGCCAGCAGCTTAGAATCTAGCGGAACCTACAATGAGCAGTTCTTC
TRBV2	-	TRBJ1-3	-	CASSDRTGLSGNTIYF	TGTGCCAGCAGCGATCGAACAGGGTTATCTGGAAACACCATATATTTT
TRBV10-2	-	TRBJ2-5	TRBD2	CASSEGLAGVSVSQYF	TGCGCCAGCAGTGAGGGACTAGCGGGGGTGTCGGTGAGCCAGTACTTC
TRBV28	-	TRBJ2-3	TRBD2	CASSPSTSGTTDTQYF	TGTGCCAGCAGTCCCTCGACTAGCGGAACCACAGATACGCAGTATTTT
TRBV7-2	-	TRBJ1-6	-	CASSLASTGRSLALHF	TGTGCCAGCAGCTTAGCATCGACAGGAAGGAGTTTAGCCCTCCACTTT
TRBV2	-	TRBJ2-1	TRBD1	CASTYPGQGEVKQFF	TGTGCCAGCACCTATCCGGGACAGGGGGAAGTAAAGCAGTTCTTC
TRBV5-1	-	TRBJ1-1	TRBD1	CASSTGTVNTEAFF	TGCGCCAGCAGCACCGGGACAGTGAACACTGAAGCTTTCTTT
TRBV7-8	-	TRBJ2-3	-	CASSLGGGIRDTQYF	TGTGCCAGCAGCTTAGGTGGGGGGATACGGGATACGCAGTATTTT
TRBV4-1	-	TRBJ2-1	TRBD2	CASSPVTSGKDEQFF	TGCGCCAGCAGCCCCGTTACTAGCGGGAAGGATGAGCAGTTCTTC
TRBV6-4	once	TRBJ1-6	-	CASSEGAANSPLHF	TGTGCCAGCAGTGAAGGGGCAGCTAATTCACCCCTCCACTTT
TRBV2	-	TRBJ2-7	-	CASSDTAPRTYEQYF	TGTGCCAGCAGCGATACAGCCCCCCGTACCTACGAGCAGTACTTC
TRBV10-3	-	TRBJ1-2	-	CAISDYTSFNYGYTF	TGTGCCATCAGTGATTATACATCTTTTAACTATGGCTACACCTTC
TRBV29-1	-	TRBJ1-1	TRBD1	CSGKQGRNTEAFF	TGCAGCGGTAAACAGGGGCGAAACACTGAAGCTTTCTTT
TRBV19	few	TRBJ2-2	-	CASSTRFRGDTGELFF	TGTGCCAGTAGTACCCGGTTCAGGGGGGACACCGGGGAGCTGTTTTTT
TRBV7-3	-	TRBJ2-3	TRBD1	CASSLLGQGPDTQYF	TGTGCCAGCAGCTTACTGGGACAGGGCCCAGATACGCAGTATTTT
TRBV5-1	-	TRBJ2-2	TRBD2	CASSLSVSGRAAGELFF	TGCGCCAGCAGCTTATCCGTTAGCGGGAGGGCCGCCGGGGAGCTGTTTTTT
TRBV29-1	-	TRBJ2-4	-	CSVEGHSSNIQYF	TGCAGCGTTGAGGGACACTCGTCGAACATTCAGTACTTC
TRBV7-6	-	TRBJ2-2	TRBD2	CASSLYGTTNTGELFF	TGTGCCAGCAGCTTATATGGGACTACGAACACCGGGGAGCTGTTTTTT
TRBV5-1	-	TRBJ2-1	TRBD2	CASSFALAGGGEQFF	TGCGCCAGCAGCTTCGCCCTAGCGGGAGGCGGAGAGCAGTTCTTC
TRBV7-9	-	TRBJ2-3	-	CASSIAQSTDTQYF	TGTGCCAGCAGCATAGCGCAGAGCACAGATACGCAGTATTTT
TRBV19	-	TRBJ1-5	TRBD1	CASSIVGGQGNQPQHF	TGTGCCAGTAGTATAGTTGGCGGACAGGGCAATCAGCCCCAGCATTTT
TRBV30	-	TRBJ1-4	-	CAWSVGLRTEKLFF	TGTGCCTGGAGTGTAGGACTCAGGACGGAAAAACTGTTTTTT
TRBV9	-	TRBJ2-5	-	CASSTTTQETQYF	TGTGCCAGCAGCACTACTACACAAGAGACCCAGTACTTC
TRBV7-5	-	TRBJ2-7	-	CARSAPSDRGRNEQYF	TGTGCCAGAAGCGCACCTTCGGACAGGGGGCGCAACGAGCAGTACTTC
TRBV13	-	TRBJ1-1	-	CASSLGGGLTEAFF	TGTGCCAGCAGCTTAGGCGGAGGCCTCACTGAAGCTTTCTTT
TRBV27	-	TRBJ2-6	-	CASSLRTLSGANVLTF	TGTGCCAGCAGTTTAAGGACACTCTCTGGGGCCAACGTCCTGACTTTC
TRBV12-3/TRBV12-4	-	TRBJ2-1	-	CASSSFNYEQFF	TGTGCCAGCAGTTCCTTTAATTATGAGCAGTTCTTC
TRBV5-4	once	TRBJ2-1	-	CASSSQGNEQFF	TGTGCCAGCAGTTCTCAGGGCAATGAGCAGTTCTTC
TRBV11-2	-	TRBJ2-2	TRBD1	CASSRGRGGTGGLAGELFF	TGTGCCAGCAGCCGAGGACGAGGAGGGACAGGGGGTTTGGCCGGGGAGCTGTTTTTT
TRBV18	once	TRBJ2-1	TRBD1	CASSPPRDSYNEQFF	TGTGCCAGCTCACCACCACGGGACAGCTACAATGAGCAGTTCTTC
TRBV27	-	TRBJ2-1	-	CASSLFRERYNEQFF	TGTGCCAGCAGTTTATTCCGGGAGCGGTACAATGAGCAGTTCTTC
TRBV10-3	-	TRBJ1-5	-	CAIKAGEGSNQPQHF	TGTGCCATCAAGGCGGGCGAAGGAAGCAATCAGCCCCAGCATTTT